This T cell receptor beta chain was sequenced for a study of T cell responses to AZD1222 COVID-19 vaccine. With respect to this clone: Its specificity is unknown.

Libraries were prepared by immunoSEQ multiplex PCR; TCRdb keeps only in-frame clonotypes and omits some of them. This repertoire shows over 30,000 clones, roughly 88% found once; its top ten account for under 30%. The CDR3 is 12 amino acids. Germline V gives CDR1 MNHNS, CDR2 SASEGT. Deletions cut 3 bases from V and 4 bases from J, with 6 bases between. General study points: Females made up more of the donors, who were largely white British, and clonal diversity may have come out too low. There were repertoire samples only from the period after the peak T cell response.

The chain combines TRBV6-1 with TRBJ1-2; no definite D call. The sequence was obtained from an adult who received the MenACWY meningococcal vaccine as a control. This specimen was peripheral blood, taken 28 days after the second dose of the MenACWY control vaccine. In nucleotides, the CDR3 is TGTGCCAGCAGTGATGTTGGCTATGGCTACACCTTC. Protein: CASSDVGYGYTF.